The clone carrying this T cell receptor (beta chain) has more than one count but fewer than ten. Antigen unknown. Just one base apart from a much larger clone, this may be a read error. It is likely a read error, because the conserved phenylalanine at the end of the CDR3 is missing. The data belong to a study of blood T cells in healthy people across ages. Germline lookup yields CDR1 SQVTM and CDR2 ANQGSEA. This CDR3 is 11 amino acids long. V gave up 2 bases and J gave up 11 bases, with 12 bases separating them. A J-beta primer mix and a sample-barcoded 5' primer were used in a second PCR of roughly 7 to 12 cycles. TCRdb re-analysed the 5' RACE reads in MiXCR, keeping a single row per CDR3 protein. Counted here are some 290,000 distinct CDR3 sequences, around 30% occurring once; the ten biggest clones make up approximately 28%. Caucasian, healthy and from Russia, the donors were aged between 6 and 90.

Findings and caveats of the study: While age rose, TCR beta diversity per million T cells dropped in a roughly linear way. With naive T cell percentage, TCR beta diversity showed a strong correlation.

The chain recombines TRBV29-1 with TRBJ1-1; D uncertain. The specimen was blood. The sequence derives from a woman aged 70-85 years in good health. CDR3 in DNA: TGCAGCGTTGAAACGGGCGTGAGGGCTTTCTCT. Amino acids: CSVETGVRAFS.